One and the same sample provided the 23 T cell receptor beta chains below, sequenced in a study of T cells after yellow fever vaccination. TCRdb ran MiXCR on the 5' RACE reads and lists one entry per CDR3 protein. The table includes 150,000 to 200,000 distinct CDR3 sequences, 9.3% detected once. The sequencing here drew on CD8+ T cells sorted from PBMCs, taken 45 days after the yellow fever booster vaccination. The receptor set was obtained from a man between 18 and 35 years old who received the YFV17D yellow fever vaccine.

Ten or more counts support this clonotype. The chain is built from TRBV2 and TRBJ2-6; D perhaps matches TRBD2 (6 bases). The CDR3 sequence is 17 residues long. V lost 8 bases and J 0 bases, leaving 17 bases between the germline ends. Germline CDR1 is SNHLY and CDR2 is FYNNEI. Written as DNA, the CDR3 is TGTGCCAGCCTGCCACACGGGGGAGTCTCTGGGGCCAACGTCCTGACTTTC. It translates to CASLPHGGVSGANVLTF.

V and J are TRBV6-4 and TRBJ2-7; 7 bases map to TRBD2. V lost 0 bases, J lost 7 bases, and 0 bases stayed unmatched. The germline gives CDR1 MRHNA, CDR2 SNTAGT. This CDR3 has 12 amino acids. CDR3 sequence reads: CASSDSSGEQYF. The CDR3 DNA sequence: TGTGCCAGCAGTGACTCTAGCGGGGAGCAGTACTTC.

The rearrangement uses TRBV9 and TRBJ1-4; D gene ambiguous. The CDR3 consists of 15 residues. Per germline, CDR1 SGDLS and CDR2 YYNGEE. The V gene lost 0 bases and the J gene lost 3 bases, with 9 bases spanning the gap. The CDR3 coding sequence is TGTGCCAGCAGCGTAGGGGGATCATCTAATGAAAAACTGTTTTTT. Its protein product is CASSVGGSSNEKLFF.

This clonotype was observed many times. The genes are TRBV7-2 and TRBJ2-7, with D maybe TRBD1 (6 bases). The CDR3 totals 14 residues. Germline CDR1 is SGHTA and CDR2 is FQGNSA. Trimming left V 5 bases short and J 4 bases short, with 15 bases between. Here the CDR3 reads CASSPNSGVYEQYV. The DNA for the CDR3 is TGTGCCAGCAGCCCAAACTCAGGGGTTTACGAGCAGTACGTC.

This clonotype was found a few times. The CDR3: CASSLAGGQDTQYF. The CDR3, as DNA: TGTGCCAGCAGCTTAGCGGGTGGACAAGATACGCAGTATTTT. The chain recombines TRBV7-8 with TRBJ2-3; TRBD1 might be the D (5 bases). Germline V gene sequence: CDR1 SGHVS, CDR2 FQNEAQ. Trimming left V 0 bases short and J 5 bases short, with 9 bases between. The CDR3 covers 14 residues.

V gene TRBV4-1 combines with J gene TRBJ2-3; D unclear. The CDR3 spans 15 residues. Germline V gene sequence: CDR1 MGHRA, CDR2 YSYEKL. With 4 bases removed from V and 0 bases from J, the gap between germline ends came to 11 bases. Here the CDR3 DNA reads TGCGCCAGCAGCCTAATAAGGTCGAGCACAGATACGCAGTATTTT. It translates to CASSLIRSSTDTQYF.

This chain joins TRBV7-2 and TRBJ2-6; D possibly corresponds to TRBD1 (6 bases). The CDR3 spans 18 residues. Germline loops: CDR1 SGHTA, CDR2 FQGNSA. V was clipped by 4 bases and J by 3 bases, with 19 bases between them. The CDR3 region has the DNA TGTGCCAGCAGCTCCGTACAGGGAATTCAGGTTGGGGCCAACGTCCTGACTTTC. It is translated as CASSSVQGIQVGANVLTF.

This clonotype came up a few times. This chain joins TRBV5-6 and TRBJ2-7, with D perhaps matching TRBD2 (6 bases). This CDR3 comprises 14 residues. The germline gives CDR1 SGHDT, CDR2 YYEEEE. The ends were cut back, 5 bases at V and 0 bases at J, with 12 bases in the middle. This CDR3 reads CASRMRGDSYEQYF. The CDR3 DNA is TGTGCCAGCAGGATGCGGGGAGACTCCTACGAGCAGTACTTC.

The V call is TRBV12-3 or TRBV12-4, the J call TRBJ1-5; 7 bases line up with TRBD1. The CDR3 sequence is 13 residues long. V trimming: 8 bases; J trimming: 5 bases; junction bases outside the gene matches: 6. The CDR3, as DNA: TGTGCCAGCGGCCGGGACAGCCATCAGCCCCAGCATTTT. It translates to CASGRDSHQPQHF.

The CDR3 region is CASSRGTSGDNEQFF. The CDR3 DNA reads TGTGCCAGCAGCCGCGGGACTAGCGGCGACAATGAGCAGTTCTTC. The chain couples TRBV7-9 to TRBJ2-1, with 11 bases lining up with TRBD2. The CDR3 length is 15 residues. V trimming: 5 bases; J trimming: 5 bases; junction bases outside the gene matches: 5. CDR1 and CDR2 from the germline V gene are SEHNR and FQNEAQ (reference sequence).

The chain uses TRBV28 and TRBJ2-1; 10 bases line up with TRBD1. Germline V gives CDR1 MDHEN, CDR2 SYDVKM. Trimming cost V 5 bases and J 7 bases; bases outside gene matches: 8. CDR3 length: 15 amino acids. This CDR3 is CASSQPGQGMNEQFF. DNA of the CDR3: TGTGCCAGCAGTCAACCGGGACAGGGGATGAATGAGCAGTTCTTC.

This clonotype was picked up a small number of times. The J gene is TRBJ1-4, the V gene TRBV12-5; TRBD1 matches 7 bases. Trimming at V came to 2 bases and at J to 0 bases, leaving 9 bases not matched to a gene. Germline V gene lookup returns CDR1 LGHNT and CDR2 FRNRAP. The length of the CDR3 is 18 residues. The CDR3 sequence: CASGLLLADRTTNEKLFF. The CDR3 region has the DNA TGTGCTAGTGGTTTGCTCCTAGCGGACAGGACAACTAATGAAAAACTGTTTTTT.

This chain's CDR3 is CASSATYGEQAFF. The CDR3 nucleotides read TGTGCCAGCAGTGCTACCTATGGAGAACAAGCTTTCTTT. The rearrangement joins TRBV9 to TRBJ1-1; D ambiguous. This CDR3 has 13 residues. The V end lost 5 bases, the J end lost 9 bases, and 17 bases lay between the germline ends. CDR1 is SGDLS, CDR2 YYNGEE, per germline.

The CDR3 sequence is CASTSTTGGAYNEQFF. The CDR3 bases are TGTGCCAGTACCTCTACCACAGGGGGCGCATACAATGAGCAGTTCTTC. J is TRBJ2-1 and V is TRBV19; TRBD1 agrees at 9 bases. Trimming at V came to 7 bases and at J to 4 bases, leaving 11 bases not matched to a gene. CDR3 length: 16 residues. The germline CDR1 and CDR2 sequences are LNHDA and SQIVND (reference sequence).

There are a few counts of this clonotype. The rearrangement uses TRBV4-3 and TRBJ1-2, with TRBD1 as a possible D gene (6 bases). CDR1 and CDR2 (germline): LGHNA, YSLEER. V was clipped by 4 bases and J by 5 bases, with 23 bases between them. The CDR3 is 17 amino acids. The DNA of the CDR3 is TGCGCCAGCAGCCGAGAGAGGACAGCCGCCTTGCTTTATGGCTACACCTTC. It is translated as CASSRERTAALLYGYTF.

The chain uses TRBV12-3 or TRBV12-4 and TRBJ2-7; D not certain. V shed 2 bases and J shed 5 bases, with 10 bases lying between them. The CDR3 spans 13 residues. CDR3 DNA: TGTGCCAGCAGTTTATGGGCGGATGACGAGCAGTACGTC. Translating gives CASSLWADDEQYV.

This clonotype was counted ten times or more. The rearrangement links TRBV6-2 or TRBV6-3 to TRBJ1-1; 8 positions match TRBD1. V lost 2 bases to trimming and J lost 2 bases; unmatched junction nucleotides: 7. The germline gives CDR1 MNHEY, CDR2 SVGEGT. The length of the CDR3 is 16 residues. The CDR3 region has the DNA TGTGCCAGCAGTTACCCGAAGACAGGGGCCAACACTGAAGCTTTCTTT. The encoded protein is CASSYPKTGANTEAFF.

V and J are TRBV10-3 and TRBJ2-6; the D is unclear. Trimming took off 2 bases at V and 1 base at J, with 9 bases between the two ends. CDR3 length: 16 amino acids. Germline lookup yields CDR1 ENHRY and CDR2 SYGVKD. CDR3 region: CAISEPRQSGANVLTF. For the CDR3, the DNA is TGTGCCATCAGTGAGCCGAGGCAGTCTGGGGCCAACGTCCTGACTTTC.

This chain links TRBV12-3 or TRBV12-4 with TRBJ2-3; D uncertain. The CDR3 sequence is 19 residues long. V gave up 5 bases and J gave up 2 bases, with 26 bases separating them. This CDR3 is CASSHYLAPGLPPTDTQYF. DNA of the CDR3: TGTGCCAGCAGTCATTACCTCGCCCCTGGGCTCCCTCCCACAGATACGCAGTATTTT.

This clonotype appeared once. V is TRBV4-1 and J is TRBJ1-5; D perhaps matches TRBD1 (5 bases). V gave up 4 bases and J gave up 3 bases, with 19 bases separating them. Germline-derived CDR1 and CDR2 are MGHRA and YSYEKL. The CDR3 is 17 residues long. DNA for the CDR3: TGCGCCAGCAGCCTGTGGGCGGGGGGGGAACCCAATCAGCCCCAGCATTTT. This translates into CASSLWAGGEPNQPQHF.

This clonotype has ten or more counts. This chain links TRBV20-1 with TRBJ2-6; no clear D. Germline V CDR1 and CDR2: DFQATT, SNEGSKA (reference sequence). The CDR3 covers 16 residues. Trimming left V 0 bases short and J 0 bases short, with 9 bases between. The CDR3 DNA follows: TGCAGTGCTAGAGATCTTCGTTCCTCTGGGGCCAACGTCCTGACTTTC. Translated: CSARDLRSSGANVLTF.

This rearrangement joins TRBV25-1 to TRBJ1-1; no reliable D call. Trimming removed 8 bases from V and 8 bases from J, with 12 bases in between. CDR1 MGHDK and CDR2 SYGVNS come from the germline V gene. This CDR3 spans 11 amino acids. The CDR3 DNA reads TGTGCCAGCGGCCCTATTAAGGAAGCTTTCTTT. Translation gives CASGPIKEAFF.

The chain uses TRBV5-1 and TRBJ2-6; D call uncertain. From germline, CDR1 is SGHRS and CDR2 YFSETQ. The CDR3 is made up of 17 amino acids. Trimming shortened V by 1 base and J by 0 bases, and 11 bases separated the two germline ends. The DNA for the CDR3 is TGCGCCAGCAGCTTGTGGGGTCCGAGCTCTGGGGCCAACGTCCTGACTTTC. Translating it yields CASSLWGPSSGANVLTF.